The subject of this entry is one T cell receptor (beta chain). CDR3 length: 13 residues. V gave up 4 bases and J gave up 6 bases; unmatched junction bases: 1. This record comes from a study of blood T cell repertoires in COVID-19. Original processing methods: The authors estimated nucleated cell counts from reference gene primer amplification. Clones were sequenced by immunoSEQ multiplex PCR, and TCRdb holds only the in-frame ones, with some missing. Clone size and V and J calls were adopted from that table, with D and trimming inferred from the DNA. The table includes 350,000 to 400,000 clones, roughly 90% detected once.

This sequence joins TRBV12-3 or TRBV12-4 and TRBJ1-2; 11 bases align to TRBD1. The specimen sequenced was PBMCs or T cells enriched from blood (not recorded which). This receptor was identified in a woman aged 25 to 39 with acute COVID-19. CDR3 region: CASSWTGGDGYTF. CDR3 in DNA: TGTGCCAGCAGTTGGACAGGGGGCGATGGCTACACCTTC.